This entry lists 5 T cell receptor beta chains sequenced from one sample in a study of neurological immune-mediated disorders (dated by TCRdb to 2018 to 2020). Library preparation used 5' RACE. The instrument given in TCRdb is Illumina HiSeq 2500. The public reads were run again by TCRdb, first through fastp at Q25 and then through MiXCR, and only productive beta chains were kept. CDR3 protein duplicates are merged, each entry listing the most common genes and DNA. For this sample there are about 45,000 distinct CDR3 sequences; approximately 13% appear just once. Jointly, the top ten make up 9.5% to 12% of the sample. This sample's time point label indicates: longitudinal time-point 3. The sequenced sample consisted of PBMCs. These receptors all stem from a man younger than 40 in good health.

The genes are TRBV30 and TRBJ2-1, with 10 bases identical to TRBD2. The CDR3 extends over 14 amino acids. Germline CDR1 reads GTSNPN; CDR2 reads SVGIG (reference sequence). J gave up 5 bases and V 2 bases, and 3 bases lay outside the gene matches. The CDR3 region is CAWSSGRGDNEQFF. CDR3 nucleotide sequence: TGTGCCTGGAGTAGCGGGAGGGGAGACAATGAGCAGTTCTTC.

This clonotype has a count of ten or more. V usage is TRBV12-3 or TRBV12-4 and J usage is TRBJ1-5; tentatively, D is TRBD1 (6 bases). This CDR3 has 15 residues. V lost 2 bases and J 3 bases, leaving 11 bases between the germline ends. CDR3 DNA sequence: TGTGCCAGCAGTTTACAGACAGGCTACAATCAGCCCCAGCATTTT. Amino acids: CASSLQTGYNQPQHF.

This clonotype was counted ten times or more. The chain recombines TRBV20-1 with TRBJ2-2, with 7 bases that match TRBD1. The CDR3 covers 14 residues. V dropped 4 bases and J dropped 5; count of bases not matched to a gene: 7. Germline V CDR1 and CDR2: DFQATT, SNEGSKA (reference sequence). CDR3 sequence reads: CSAIDRARTGELFF. The CDR3 DNA reads TGCAGTGCTATTGACAGGGCTCGAACCGGGGAGCTGTTTTTT.

This clonotype has ten or more counts. The genes are TRBV10-3 and TRBJ2-3; D possibly corresponds to TRBD2 (6 bases). The ends were cut back, 5 bases at V and 1 base at J, with 16 bases in the middle. The germline gives CDR1 ENHRY, CDR2 SYGVKD. The CDR3 has 16 amino acids. The CDR3 nucleotides read TGTGCCATCAGTCCCTGGACGGGGGAAGGCACAGATACGCAGTATTTT. Encoded protein: CAISPWTGEGTDTQYF.

This clonotype was seen repeatedly, ten times or more. Mismatch with germline at one junction end may stem from a read error. This chain joins TRBV4-2 and TRBJ2-7; weak D call: TRBD2 (6 bases). The CDR3 is made up of 13 amino acids. The germline V gene has CDR1 LGHNA and CDR2 YNFKEQ. For the CDR3, the DNA is TGTGTCAGCAGCCAAGATGGGGGGTACGAGCAGTACTTC. Translating it yields CVSSQDGGYEQYF.